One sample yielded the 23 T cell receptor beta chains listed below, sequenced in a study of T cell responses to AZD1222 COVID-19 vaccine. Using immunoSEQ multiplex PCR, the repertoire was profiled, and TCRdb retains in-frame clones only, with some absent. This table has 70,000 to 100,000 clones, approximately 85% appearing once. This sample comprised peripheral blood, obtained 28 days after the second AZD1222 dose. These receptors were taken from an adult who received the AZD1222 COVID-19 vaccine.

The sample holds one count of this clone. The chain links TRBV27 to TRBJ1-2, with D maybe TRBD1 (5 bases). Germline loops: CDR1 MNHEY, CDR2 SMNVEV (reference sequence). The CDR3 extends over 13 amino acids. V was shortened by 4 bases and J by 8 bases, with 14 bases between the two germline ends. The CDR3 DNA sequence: TGTGCCAGCAGTTGGGGGAAGGTGGGGGGCTACACCTTC. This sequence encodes CASSWGKVGGYTF.

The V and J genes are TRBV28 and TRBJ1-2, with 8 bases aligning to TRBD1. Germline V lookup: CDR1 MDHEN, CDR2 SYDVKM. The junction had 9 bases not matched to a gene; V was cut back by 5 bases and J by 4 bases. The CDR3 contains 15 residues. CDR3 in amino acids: CASSPDRGGGYGYTF. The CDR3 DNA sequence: TGTGCCAGCAGTCCCGACAGGGGCGGCGGCTATGGCTACACCTTC.

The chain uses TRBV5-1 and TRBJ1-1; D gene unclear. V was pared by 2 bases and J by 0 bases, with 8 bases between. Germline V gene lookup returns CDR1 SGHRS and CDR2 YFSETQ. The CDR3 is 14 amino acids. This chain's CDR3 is CASSFDAMNTEAFF. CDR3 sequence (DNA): TGCGCCAGCAGCTTCGACGCAATGAACACTGAAGCTTTCTTT.

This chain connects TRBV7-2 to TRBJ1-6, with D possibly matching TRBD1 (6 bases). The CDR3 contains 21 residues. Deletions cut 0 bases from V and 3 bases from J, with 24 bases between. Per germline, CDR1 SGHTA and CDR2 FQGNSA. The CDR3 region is CASSLATFVKGHRLYNSPLHF. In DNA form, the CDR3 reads TGTGCCAGCAGCTTAGCCACTTTCGTCAAGGGACACCGGCTCTATAATTCACCCCTCCACTTT.

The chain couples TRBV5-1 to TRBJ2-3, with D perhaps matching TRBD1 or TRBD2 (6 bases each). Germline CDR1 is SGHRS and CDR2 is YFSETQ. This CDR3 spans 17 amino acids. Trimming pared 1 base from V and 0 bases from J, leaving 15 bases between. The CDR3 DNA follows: TGCGCCAGCAGCTTGTCAGGGGACTTTCTAAGCACAGATACGCAGTATTTT. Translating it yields CASSLSGDFLSTDTQYF. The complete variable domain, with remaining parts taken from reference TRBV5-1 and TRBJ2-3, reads KAGVTQTPRYLIKTRGQQVTLSCSPISGHRSVSWYQQTPGQGLQFLFEYFSETQRNKGNFPGRFSGRQFSNSRSEMNVSTLELGDSALYLCASSLSGDFLSTDTQYFGPGTRLTVL.

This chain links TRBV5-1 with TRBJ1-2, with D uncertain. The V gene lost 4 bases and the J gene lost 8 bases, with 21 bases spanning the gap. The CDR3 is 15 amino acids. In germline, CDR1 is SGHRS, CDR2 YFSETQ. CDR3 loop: CASSKPNRGIEGYTF. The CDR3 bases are TGCGCCAGCAGCAAACCTAATAGAGGGATAGAGGGCTACACCTTC.

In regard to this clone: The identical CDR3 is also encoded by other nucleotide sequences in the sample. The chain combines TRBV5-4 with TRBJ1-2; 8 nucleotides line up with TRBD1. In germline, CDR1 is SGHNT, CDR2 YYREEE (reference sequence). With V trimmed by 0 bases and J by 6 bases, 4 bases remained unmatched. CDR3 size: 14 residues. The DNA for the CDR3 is TGTGCCAGCAGCTTGGGACAGGGGTTTGATGGCTACACCTTC. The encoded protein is CASSLGQGFDGYTF.

The DNA of the CDR3 is TGTGCCAGCAGCCTAAACAGGAGAGAGACCCAGTACTTC. Encoded protein: CASSLNRRETQYF. The genes are TRBV6-5 and TRBJ2-5; perhaps TRBD1 as D (5 bases). CDR1 and CDR2 (germline): MNHEY, SVGAGI. The CDR3 is 13 residues long. V lost 6 bases to trimming and J lost 4 bases, with 12 bases between them.

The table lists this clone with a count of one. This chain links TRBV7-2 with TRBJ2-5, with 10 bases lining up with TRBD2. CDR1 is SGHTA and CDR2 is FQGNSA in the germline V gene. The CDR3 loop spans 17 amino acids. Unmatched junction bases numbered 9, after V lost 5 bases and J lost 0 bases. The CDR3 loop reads CASSALAGAWNQETQYF. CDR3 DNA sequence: TGTGCCAGCAGCGCCCTAGCGGGAGCATGGAACCAAGAGACCCAGTACTTC.

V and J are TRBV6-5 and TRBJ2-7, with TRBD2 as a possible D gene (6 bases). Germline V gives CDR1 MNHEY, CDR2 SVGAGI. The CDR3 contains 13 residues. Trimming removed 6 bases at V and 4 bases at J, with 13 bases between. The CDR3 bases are TGTGCCAGCAGGGACATTGCGGGATACGAGCAGTACTTC. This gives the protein CASRDIAGYEQYF.

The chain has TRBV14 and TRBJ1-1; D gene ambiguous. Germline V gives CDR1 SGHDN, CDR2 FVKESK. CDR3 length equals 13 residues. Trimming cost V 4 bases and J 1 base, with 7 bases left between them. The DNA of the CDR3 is TGTGCCAGCAGCCTCCAGAGGAACACTGAAGCTTTCTTT. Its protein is CASSLQRNTEAFF. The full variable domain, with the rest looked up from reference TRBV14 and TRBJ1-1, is EAGVTQFPSHSVIEKGQTVTLRCDPISGHDNLYWYRRVMGKEIKFLLHFVKESKQDESGMPNNRFLAERTGGTYSTLKVQPAELEDSGVYFCASSLQRNTEAFFGQGTRLTVV.

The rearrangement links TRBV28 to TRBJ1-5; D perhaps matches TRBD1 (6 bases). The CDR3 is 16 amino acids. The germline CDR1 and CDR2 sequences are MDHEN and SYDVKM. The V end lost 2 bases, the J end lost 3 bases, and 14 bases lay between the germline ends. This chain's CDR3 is CASSLRSGAPNQPQHF. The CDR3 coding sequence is TGTGCCAGCAGTTTACGGTCAGGGGCTCCCAATCAGCCCCAGCATTTT.

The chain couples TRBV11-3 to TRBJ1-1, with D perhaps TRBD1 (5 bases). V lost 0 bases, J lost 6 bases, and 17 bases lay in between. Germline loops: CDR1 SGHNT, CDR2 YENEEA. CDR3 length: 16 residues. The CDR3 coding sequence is TGTGCCAGCAGCTTAGATGGGAGGGGAGGGAGAGCTGAAGCTTTCTTT. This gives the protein CASSLDGRGGRAEAFF.

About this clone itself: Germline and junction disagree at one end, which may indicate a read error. The CDR3 sequence is CATRTSAREAAYNKQFF. The CDR3 DNA reads as TGTGCCACTAGAACCAGTGCGCGGGAGGCAGCCTACAATAAGCAGTTCTTC. The V gene is TRBV19, the J gene TRBJ2-1; 8 bases line up with TRBD2. There are 17 residues in the CDR3. Germline-derived CDR1 and CDR2 are LNHDA and SQIVND (reference sequence).

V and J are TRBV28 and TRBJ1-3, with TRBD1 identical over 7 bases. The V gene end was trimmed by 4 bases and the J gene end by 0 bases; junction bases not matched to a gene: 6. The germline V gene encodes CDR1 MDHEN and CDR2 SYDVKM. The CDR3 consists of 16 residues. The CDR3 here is CASSSPDRYSGNTIYF. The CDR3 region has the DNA TGTGCCAGCAGTTCCCCGGACAGGTACTCTGGAAACACCATATATTTT. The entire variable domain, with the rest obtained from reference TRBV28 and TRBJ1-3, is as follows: DVKVTQSSRYLVKRTGEKVFLECVQDMDHENMFWYRQDPGLGLRLIYFSYDVKMKEKGDIPEGYSVSREKKERFSLILESASTNQTSMYLCASSSPDRYSGNTIYFGEGSWLTVV.

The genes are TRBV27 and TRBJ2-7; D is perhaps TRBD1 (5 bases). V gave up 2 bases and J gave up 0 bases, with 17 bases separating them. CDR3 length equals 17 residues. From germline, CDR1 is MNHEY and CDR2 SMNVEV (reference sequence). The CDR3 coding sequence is TGTGCCAGCAGTTTACGGTCGTTCAGGGCAGGCTCCTACGAGCAGTACTTC. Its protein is CASSLRSFRAGSYEQYF.

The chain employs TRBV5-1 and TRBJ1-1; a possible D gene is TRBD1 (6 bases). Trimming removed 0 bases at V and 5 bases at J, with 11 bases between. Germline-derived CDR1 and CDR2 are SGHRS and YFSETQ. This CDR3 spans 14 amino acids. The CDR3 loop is CASSLEGVGTEAFF. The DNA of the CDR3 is TGCGCCAGCAGCTTGGAGGGGGTAGGGACTGAAGCTTTCTTT.

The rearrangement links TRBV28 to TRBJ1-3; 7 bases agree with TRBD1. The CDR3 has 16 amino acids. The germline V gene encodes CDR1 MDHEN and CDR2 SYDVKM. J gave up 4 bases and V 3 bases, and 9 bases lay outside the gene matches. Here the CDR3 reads CASSLETGPRGNTIYF. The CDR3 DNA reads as TGTGCCAGCAGTTTGGAGACAGGGCCTCGCGGAAACACCATATATTTT.

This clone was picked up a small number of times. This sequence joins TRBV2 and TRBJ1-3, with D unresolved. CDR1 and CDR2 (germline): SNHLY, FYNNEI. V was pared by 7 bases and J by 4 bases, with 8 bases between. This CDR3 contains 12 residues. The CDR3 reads CASKAGGNTIYF. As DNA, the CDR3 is TGTGCCAGCAAAGCTGGGGGAAACACCATATATTTT. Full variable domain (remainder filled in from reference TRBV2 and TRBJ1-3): EPEVTQTPSHQVTQMGQEVILRCVPISNHLYFYWYRQILGQKVEFLVSFYNNEISEKSEIFDDQFSVERPDGSNFTLKIRSTKLEDSAMYFCASKAGGNTIYFGEGSWLTVV.

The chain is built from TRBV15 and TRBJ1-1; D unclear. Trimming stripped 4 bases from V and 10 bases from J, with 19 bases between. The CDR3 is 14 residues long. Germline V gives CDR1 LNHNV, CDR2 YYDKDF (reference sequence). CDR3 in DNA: TGTGCCACCAGCAATCTACCGGCGAAGGATGGAGCTTTCTTT. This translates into CATSNLPAKDGAFF.

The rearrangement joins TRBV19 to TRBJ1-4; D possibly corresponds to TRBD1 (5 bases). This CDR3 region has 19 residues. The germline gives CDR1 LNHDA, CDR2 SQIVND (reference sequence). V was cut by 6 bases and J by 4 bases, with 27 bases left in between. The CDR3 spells CASRTRKRRDGNVNEKLFF. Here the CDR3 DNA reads TGTGCCAGTAGAACTCGGAAGCGACGGGACGGGAACGTTAATGAAAAACTGTTTTTT. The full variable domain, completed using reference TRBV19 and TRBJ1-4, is DGGITQSPKYLFRKEGQNVTLSCEQNLNHDAMYWYRQDPGQGLRLIYYSQIVNDFQKGDIAEGYSVSREKKESFPLTVTSAQKNPTAFYLCASRTRKRRDGNVNEKLFFGSGTQLSVL.

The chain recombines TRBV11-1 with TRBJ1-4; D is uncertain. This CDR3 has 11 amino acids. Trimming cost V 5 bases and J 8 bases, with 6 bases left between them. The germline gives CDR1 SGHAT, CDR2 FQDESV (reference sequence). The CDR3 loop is CASSPGEKLFF. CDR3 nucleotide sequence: TGTGCCAGCAGCCCAGGAGAAAAACTGTTTTTT.

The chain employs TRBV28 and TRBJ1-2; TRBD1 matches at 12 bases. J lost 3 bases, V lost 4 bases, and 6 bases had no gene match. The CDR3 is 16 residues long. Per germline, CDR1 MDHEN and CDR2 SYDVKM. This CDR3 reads CASSSAGTGGYYGYTF. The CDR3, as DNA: TGTGCCAGCAGTTCTGCCGGGACAGGGGGCTACTATGGCTACACCTTC.